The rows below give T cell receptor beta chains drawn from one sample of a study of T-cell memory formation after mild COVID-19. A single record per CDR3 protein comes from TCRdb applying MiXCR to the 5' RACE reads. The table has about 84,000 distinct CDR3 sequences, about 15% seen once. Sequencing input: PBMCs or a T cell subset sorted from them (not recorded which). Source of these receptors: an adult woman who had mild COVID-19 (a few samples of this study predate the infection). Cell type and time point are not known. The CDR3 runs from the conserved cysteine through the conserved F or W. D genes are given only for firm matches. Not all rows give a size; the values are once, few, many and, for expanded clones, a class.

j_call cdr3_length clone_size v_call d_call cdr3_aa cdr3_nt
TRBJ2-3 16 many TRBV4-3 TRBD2 CASSQGTSGSTDTQYF TGCGCCAGCAGCCAGGGGACTAGCGGGAGCACAGATACGCAGTATTTT
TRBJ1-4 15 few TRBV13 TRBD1 CASSHGVQGDEKLFF TGTGCCAGCAGCCACGGCGTTCAGGGGGACGAAAAACTGTTTTTT
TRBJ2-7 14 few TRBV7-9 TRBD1 CASSPQGAGYEQYF TGTGCCAGCAGCCCTCAGGGGGCGGGATACGAGCAGTACTTC
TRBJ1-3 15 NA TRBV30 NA CAWIRGDRLRNTIYF TGTGCCTGGATCAGGGGAGACAGACTTAGAAACACCATATATTTT
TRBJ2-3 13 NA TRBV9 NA CASSVGGADTQYF TGTGCCAGCAGCGTAGGAGGGGCGGATACGCAGTATTTT
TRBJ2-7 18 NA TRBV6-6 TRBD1 CASSYSSGTGIPFDEQYF TGTGCCAGCAGTTACTCCTCCGGGACAGGGATACCTTTCGACGAGCAGTACTTC
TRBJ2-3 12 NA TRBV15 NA CATSRAPDTQYF TGTGCCACCAGCAGAGCCCCAGATACGCAGTATTTT
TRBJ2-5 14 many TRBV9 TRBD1 CASSGTGAGETQYF TGTGCCAGCAGTGGGACAGGGGCTGGGGAGACCCAGTACTTC
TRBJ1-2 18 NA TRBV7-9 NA CASSLFIGEGEPNYGYTF TGTGCCAGCAGCTTATTTATTGGGGAAGGGGAACCTAACTATGGCTACACCTTC
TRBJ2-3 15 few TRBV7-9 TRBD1 CASSPGQGSTDTQYF TGTGCCAGCAGCCCGGGACAGGGGAGCACAGATACGCAGTATTTT
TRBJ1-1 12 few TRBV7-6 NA CASSLAASEAFF TGTGCCAGCAGCCTCGCGGCCAGTGAAGCTTTCTTT
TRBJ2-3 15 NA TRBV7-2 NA CASSSDSMGTDTQYF TGTGCCAGCAGCTCCGATAGCATGGGCACAGATACGCAGTATTTT
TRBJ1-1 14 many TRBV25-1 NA CASSEWGSRTEAFF TGTGCCAGCAGTGAATGGGGTTCGCGAACTGAAGCTTTCTTT
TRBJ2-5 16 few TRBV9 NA CASSVSRGRNQETQYF TGTGCCAGCAGCGTAAGTAGGGGACGTAACCAAGAGACCCAGTACTTC
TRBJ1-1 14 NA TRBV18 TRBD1 CASSPQGAGTEAFF TGTGCCAGCTCACCACAGGGGGCCGGGACTGAAGCTTTCTTT
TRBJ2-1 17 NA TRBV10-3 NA CAISEGGHDSSYNEQFF TGTGCCATCAGTGAAGGGGGGCACGATAGCTCCTACAATGAGCAGTTCTTC
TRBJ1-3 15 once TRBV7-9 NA CASSTTGLYKGTIYF TGTGCCAGCAGCACCACGGGACTCTACAAGGGAACCATATATTTT
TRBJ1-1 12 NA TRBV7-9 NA CASSFSGAEAFF TGTGCCAGCAGCTTTAGCGGGGCCGAAGCTTTCTTT
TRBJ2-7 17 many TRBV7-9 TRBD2 CASSFDQVAGGPYEQYF TGTGCCAGCAGCTTTGATCAGGTAGCGGGAGGACCCTACGAGCAGTACTTC
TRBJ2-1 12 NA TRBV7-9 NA CASSYRANEQFF TGTGCCAGCAGCTATCGGGCCAATGAGCAGTTCTTC
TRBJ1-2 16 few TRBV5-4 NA CASSFLMITQDYGYTF TGTGCCAGCAGCTTTTTGATGATTACACAAGACTATGGCTACACCTTC
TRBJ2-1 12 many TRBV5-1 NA CASSLDGYEQFF TGCGCCAGCAGCTTGGATGGGTATGAGCAGTTCTTC
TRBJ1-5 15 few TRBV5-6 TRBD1 CASSLSGGYGQPQHF TGTGCCAGCAGCTTGTCAGGGGGCTATGGTCAGCCCCAGCATTTT
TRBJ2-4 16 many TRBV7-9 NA CASSWARLEAKNIQYF TGTGCCAGCAGTTGGGCCAGGTTGGAAGCCAAAAACATTCAGTACTTC
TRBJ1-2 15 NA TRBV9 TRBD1 CASSEGGTGFYGYTF TGTGCCAGCAGCGAGGGGGGGACAGGCTTCTATGGCTACACCTTC
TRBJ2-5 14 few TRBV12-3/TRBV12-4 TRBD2 CASSGTSGKETQYF TGTGCCAGCAGCGGGACTAGCGGGAAAGAGACCCAGTACTTC
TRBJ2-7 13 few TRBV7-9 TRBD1 CASSGDRAHEQYF TGTGCCAGCAGCGGGGACAGGGCCCACGAGCAGTACTTC
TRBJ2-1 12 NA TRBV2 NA CASRLLGHEQFF TGTGCCAGCAGACTACTAGGCCATGAGCAGTTCTTC
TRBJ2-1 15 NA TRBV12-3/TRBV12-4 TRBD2 CASSPLAGGLDEQFF TGTGCCAGCAGTCCTCTAGCGGGAGGGTTGGATGAGCAGTTCTTC
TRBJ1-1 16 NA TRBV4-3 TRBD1 CASSQVPGQGITEAFF TGCGCCAGCAGCCAAGTGCCGGGACAGGGGATCACTGAAGCTTTCTTT
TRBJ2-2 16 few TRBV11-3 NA CASSSLFTGRTGELFF TGTGCCAGCAGCTCCCTCTTCACAGGGAGAACCGGGGAGCTGTTTTTT
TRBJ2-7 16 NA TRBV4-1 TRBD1 CASSPTRTGAPYEQYF TGCGCCAGCAGCCCGACCCGGACAGGGGCCCCCTACGAGCAGTACTTC
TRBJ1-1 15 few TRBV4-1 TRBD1 CASSAQGAGETEAFF TGCGCCAGCAGCGCACAGGGGGCGGGAGAGACTGAAGCTTTCTTT
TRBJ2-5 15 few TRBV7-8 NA CASSPSGRTRETQYF TGTGCCAGCAGCCCCTCGGGGCGAACGCGGGAGACCCAGTACTTC
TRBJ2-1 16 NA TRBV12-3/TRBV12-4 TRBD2 CASSLAKREGPDEQFF TGTGCCAGCAGTTTAGCGAAGCGGGAGGGCCCCGATGAGCAGTTCTTC
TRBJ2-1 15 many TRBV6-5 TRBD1 CASSYSGTGYNEQFF TGTGCCAGCAGTTACTCCGGGACAGGATACAATGAGCAGTTCTTC
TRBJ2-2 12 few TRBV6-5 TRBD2 CASSTGGGELFF TGTGCCAGCAGCACCGGGGGGGGGGAGCTGTTTTTT